Listed below are T cell receptor beta chains from one sample, sequenced in a study of response to subunit inactivated influenza vaccine. TCRdb processed the RT-PCR reads anew with MiXCR; each CDR3 protein has one entry. The table has 280,000 or so distinct CDR3 sequences, about a fifth seen once. The material sequenced was PBMCs from blood, taken less than 22 months after vaccination. Receptors were obtained from a man between 50 and 75 years old who received an inactivated influenza vaccine. Each CDR3 is given with its conserved first and last residue. Each record gives: clone size, J gene, V gene, D gene, CDR3 DNA, CDR3 protein. A D gene is named only where the DNA matches it firmly. Rows may omit the clone size; those that give it use once, few, many or a size class.

clone size: -; J gene: TRBJ2-4; V gene: TRBV6-4; D gene: -; CDR3 DNA: TGTGCCAGCAGTCGGGACGGCCAACCAGGGGACATTCAGTACTTC; CDR3 protein: CASSRDGQPGDIQYF
clone size: many; J gene: TRBJ2-2; V gene: TRBV7-9; D gene: -; CDR3 DNA: TGTGCCAGCAGCTTATTGGCGAACACCGGGGAGCTGTTTTTT; CDR3 protein: CASSLLANTGELFF
clone size: few; J gene: TRBJ2-4; V gene: TRBV20-1; D gene: -; CDR3 DNA: TGCAGTGCTAGAGTGCCGTCTCACCCAATTCCTTACTTC; CDR3 protein: CSARVPSHPIPYF
clone size: -; J gene: TRBJ1-1; V gene: TRBV28; D gene: -; CDR3 DNA: TGTGCCAGCAGTTCCGGGGACACCTTGAAGATTGTCTTT; CDR3 protein: CASSSGDTLKIVF
clone size: few; J gene: TRBJ1-6; V gene: TRBV14; D gene: -; CDR3 DNA: TGTGCCAGCAGCCCTAGTACGGGACTGAGGCCCCGTTCACCCCTCCACTTT; CDR3 protein: CASSPSTGLRPRSPLHF
clone size: few; J gene: TRBJ2-7; V gene: TRBV27; D gene: TRBD1; CDR3 DNA: TGTGCCAGCAGTTTCGTGGACAGGACCTACGAGCAGTACTTC; CDR3 protein: CASSFVDRTYEQYF
clone size: few; J gene: TRBJ1-1; V gene: TRBV6-2/TRBV6-3; D gene: -; CDR3 DNA: TGTGCCAGCAGTTACTCGGTTGGGGGCACTGAAGCTTTCTTT; CDR3 protein: CASSYSVGGTEAFF
clone size: few; J gene: TRBJ2-5; V gene: TRBV7-8; D gene: -; CDR3 DNA: TGTGCCAGCACATCCGGGGGGACAGCAGGGACCCAGTACTTC; CDR3 protein: CASTSGGTAGTQYF
clone size: -; J gene: TRBJ2-1; V gene: TRBV19; D gene: -; CDR3 DNA: TGTGCCACCCAGATGACGGGAGAGACCTACAATGAGCAGTTCTTC; CDR3 protein: CATQMTGETYNEQFF
clone size: few; J gene: TRBJ2-5; V gene: TRBV7-9; D gene: TRBD1; CDR3 DNA: TGTGCCAGCATCCTGGGACAGGGAGAAGAGACCCAGTACTTC; CDR3 protein: CASILGQGEETQYF
clone size: many; J gene: TRBJ1-3; V gene: TRBV5-1; D gene: -; CDR3 DNA: TGCGCCAGCAGCTTGGACGGGGTCTCTGGAAACACCATATATTTT; CDR3 protein: CASSLDGVSGNTIYF
clone size: few; J gene: TRBJ2-1; V gene: TRBV27; D gene: TRBD2; CDR3 DNA: TGTGCCAGCAGCATCGGAGGGGCGGGAGGAAGCTCCTACAATGAGCAGTTCTTC; CDR3 protein: CASSIGGAGGSSYNEQFF
clone size: -; J gene: TRBJ2-5; V gene: TRBV12-3/TRBV12-4; D gene: -; CDR3 DNA: TGTGCCAGCAGCTTGTCGCCAGGGGAAGAGACCCAGTACTTC; CDR3 protein: CASSLSPGEETQYF
clone size: -; J gene: TRBJ2-7; V gene: TRBV28; D gene: -; CDR3 DNA: TGTGCCAGCAGTTTACACGGCCGCTCCTACGAGCAGTACTTC; CDR3 protein: CASSLHGRSYEQYF
clone size: -; J gene: TRBJ2-7; V gene: TRBV29-1; D gene: -; CDR3 DNA: TGCAGCGTTGAGGGGCGTATACGTAGCGAGCAGTACTTC; CDR3 protein: CSVEGRIRSEQYF
clone size: -; J gene: TRBJ1-2; V gene: TRBV7-6; D gene: TRBD1; CDR3 DNA: TGTGCCAGCAGCTTAGGTGGCGGGACAGCCTTCTATGGCTACACCTTC; CDR3 protein: CASSLGGGTAFYGYTF
clone size: few; J gene: TRBJ2-1; V gene: TRBV6-5; D gene: -; CDR3 DNA: TGTGCCAGCAGTTACGGTGGGGGCCTCGCCCAGTTCTTC; CDR3 protein: CASSYGGGLAQFF
clone size: -; J gene: TRBJ2-5; V gene: TRBV20-1; D gene: -; CDR3 DNA: TGCAGTGCTACCCAGATGGGGAAGACCCAGTACTTC; CDR3 protein: CSATQMGKTQYF
clone size: many; J gene: TRBJ2-1; V gene: TRBV6-1; D gene: TRBD1; CDR3 DNA: TGTGCCAGCAGATGGGACAGGGGAACCTACAATGAGCAGTTCTTC; CDR3 protein: CASRWDRGTYNEQFF
clone size: once; J gene: TRBJ1-5; V gene: TRBV5-3; D gene: TRBD1; CDR3 DNA: TGTGCCAGCAGCTTGACCGGGACAGGTGACAATCAGCCCCAGCATTTT; CDR3 protein: CASSLTGTGDNQPQHF
clone size: -; J gene: TRBJ2-1; V gene: TRBV7-6; D gene: -; CDR3 DNA: TGTGCCAGCAGCTTAAGTCGGTGGCGGCAGGGGAGCAATGAGCAGTTCTTC; CDR3 protein: CASSLSRWRQGSNEQFF
clone size: -; J gene: TRBJ2-5; V gene: TRBV9; D gene: TRBD2; CDR3 DNA: TGTGCCAGCAGCGTAGGGGCTAGCGGGAGGCAAGAGACCCAGTACTTC; CDR3 protein: CASSVGASGRQETQYF
clone size: -; J gene: TRBJ2-5; V gene: TRBV6-1; D gene: -; CDR3 DNA: TGTGCCAGCAGTAGGGGCAGAATGGAGGAGACCCAGTACTTC; CDR3 protein: CASSRGRMEETQYF
clone size: -; J gene: TRBJ1-3; V gene: TRBV5-1; D gene: -; CDR3 DNA: TGCGCCAGCAGCTTGGTTGGGGACACCATATATTTT; CDR3 protein: CASSLVGDTIYF
clone size: -; J gene: TRBJ1-1; V gene: TRBV19; D gene: -; CDR3 DNA: TGTGCCAGTAGTATAGAACCGGGGGGCTACACTGAAGCTTTCTTT; CDR3 protein: CASSIEPGGYTEAFF
clone size: few; J gene: TRBJ2-3; V gene: TRBV2; D gene: TRBD2; CDR3 DNA: TGTGCCAGCAGCCATAGACTAGCGGGGGGCACAGATACGCAGTATTTT; CDR3 protein: CASSHRLAGGTDTQYF
clone size: -; J gene: TRBJ2-2; V gene: TRBV4-1; D gene: TRBD1; CDR3 DNA: TGCGCCAGCAGTCAAGGACAGGGATGGGCCGGGGAGCTGTTTTTT; CDR3 protein: CASSQGQGWAGELFF
clone size: -; J gene: TRBJ1-5; V gene: TRBV28; D gene: -; CDR3 DNA: TGTGCCAGCAGTATAGCGGGGGGGGCACAGCCCCAGCATTTT; CDR3 protein: CASSIAGGAQPQHF
clone size: many; J gene: TRBJ2-5; V gene: TRBV7-9; D gene: -; CDR3 DNA: TGTGCCAGCAGCTTAGTAGAAGAGACCCAGTACTTC; CDR3 protein: CASSLVEETQYF
clone size: -; J gene: TRBJ2-1; V gene: TRBV6-1; D gene: -; CDR3 DNA: TGTGCCAGCAGACTACAGAGCTCCTACAATGAGCAGTTCTTC; CDR3 protein: CASRLQSSYNEQFF
clone size: -; J gene: TRBJ1-4; V gene: TRBV11-2; D gene: TRBD1; CDR3 DNA: TGTGCCAGCAGCTCCCGGACAGGAGGCGAAAAACTGTTTTTT; CDR3 protein: CASSSRTGGEKLFF
clone size: -; J gene: TRBJ2-1; V gene: TRBV5-1; D gene: TRBD2; CDR3 DNA: TGCGCCAGCAGTAAGGGACTAGCCCTAAATGAGCAGTTCTTC; CDR3 protein: CASSKGLALNEQFF
clone size: few; J gene: TRBJ2-2; V gene: TRBV4-2; D gene: TRBD2; CDR3 DNA: TGTGCCAGCAGCCAAGATGCCCTAGCGGGAGGTGCGAACACCGGGGAGCTGTTTTTT; CDR3 protein: CASSQDALAGGANTGELFF
clone size: -; J gene: TRBJ2-1; V gene: TRBV18; D gene: TRBD2; CDR3 DNA: TGTGCCAGCTCACCACGGCTCGGGACTAGCGAGAACAATGAGCAGTTCTTC; CDR3 protein: CASSPRLGTSENNEQFF
clone size: -; J gene: TRBJ2-2; V gene: TRBV19; D gene: -; CDR3 DNA: TGTGCCAGTAGCAAAACAGCTCCAAACACCGGGGAGCTGTTTTTT; CDR3 protein: CASSKTAPNTGELFF
clone size: few; J gene: TRBJ1-5; V gene: TRBV27; D gene: -; CDR3 DNA: TGTGCCAGCGCCTCCAGGGTCCCGTTAGGCAATCAGCCCCAGCATTTT; CDR3 protein: CASASRVPLGNQPQHF
clone size: few; J gene: TRBJ2-4; V gene: TRBV10-2; D gene: -; CDR3 DNA: TGCGCCAGCAGTGAGTCCTTAGCCAAAAACATTCAGTACTTC; CDR3 protein: CASSESLAKNIQYF
clone size: -; J gene: TRBJ2-3; V gene: TRBV5-4; D gene: TRBD1; CDR3 DNA: TGTGCCAGCAGCATAGGGACAGGGGCGATCACAGATACGCAGTATTTT; CDR3 protein: CASSIGTGAITDTQYF
clone size: -; J gene: TRBJ2-7; V gene: TRBV6-2/TRBV6-3; D gene: TRBD2; CDR3 DNA: TGTGCCAGCAGCCGACTAGCGGGAACCTACGAGCAGTACTTC; CDR3 protein: CASSRLAGTYEQYF
clone size: many; J gene: TRBJ2-7; V gene: TRBV6-5; D gene: -; CDR3 DNA: TGTGCCAGCAGTTGGAGTTCGGCCCGATACGAGCAGTACTTC; CDR3 protein: CASSWSSARYEQYF
clone size: few; J gene: TRBJ1-4; V gene: TRBV28; D gene: -; CDR3 DNA: TGTGCCAGCAGAGAACAGGTCCCCGATGAAAAACTGTTTTTT; CDR3 protein: CASREQVPDEKLFF
clone size: few; J gene: TRBJ1-2; V gene: TRBV4-3; D gene: -; CDR3 DNA: TGCGCCAGCAGCCAAGAAGTTGTTATGGGGGGGCTTATTAACTATGGCTACACCTTC; CDR3 protein: CASSQEVVMGGLINYGYTF